The T cell receptor (beta chain) described here comes from a study of cytomegalovirus exposure and HLA in healthy donors. Findings of the study overall: The majority of CMV-associated TCR beta chains were reported as apparently HLA-restricted in a later analysis.

Germline CDR1 ENHRY, CDR2 SYGVKD. This CDR3 contains 15 residues. V lost 2 bases and J 4 bases, leaving 14 bases between the germline ends. Concerning this clone itself: Antigen unknown.

Researchers ran the PCR with 60 Vbeta and 13 Jbeta primers. Some clones are missing from TCRdb's copy, which holds only in-frame ones; the method was immunoSEQ multiplex PCR. The sample lists about 30,000 clones; around nine tenths were seen once. The receptor was isolated from a boy between 5 and 17 years old in good health and CMV-seronegative. Sequencing input: PBMCs. This sequence joins TRBV10-3 and TRBJ1-1; weak D call: TRBD1 (5 bases). For the CDR3, the DNA is TGTGCCATCAGTGAGGAGGTGTTTCAGGGCACTGAAGCTTTCTTT. Translation gives CAISEEVFQGTEAFF.